These 18 T cell receptor beta chains were all obtained from the same sample, sequenced in a study of blood T cell repertoires in COVID-19. Only in-frame clones appear in the TCRdb table, and some are missing; sequencing was by immunoSEQ multiplex PCR. This sample has 200,000 to 250,000 clones, with 65% to 85% found just once. The sequencing sample was made of PBMCs or T cells enriched from blood (not recorded which). The receptors were gathered from a woman between 40 and 50 years old with acute COVID-19.

The CDR3, as DNA: TGTGCCAGCAGCTTAGCGTTCCGGGACGAGCAGTACTTC. Residues: CASSLAFRDEQYF. The J gene is TRBJ2-7, the V gene TRBV7-9; no firm D call. Germline assignment: CDR1 SEHNR and CDR2 FQNEAQ (reference sequence). Trimming cost V 0 bases and J 5 bases, with 8 bases left between them. This CDR3 contains 13 residues.

V usage is TRBV18 and J usage is TRBJ2-7; TRBD1 matches at 9 bases. The CDR3 spans 17 residues. V gave up 5 bases and J gave up 0 bases; unmatched junction bases: 11. The germline V gene encodes CDR1 KGHSH and CDR2 LQKENI. This CDR3 is CASSSPLGTGYSYEQYF. The CDR3 DNA reads TGTGCCAGCTCATCCCCCCTCGGGACAGGGTACTCCTACGAGCAGTACTTC.

J is TRBJ1-4 and V is TRBV28, with a weak D call TRBD1 (6 bases). The ends were cut back, 5 bases at V and 0 bases at J, with 13 bases in the middle. CDR3 size: 16 residues. The germline gives CDR1 MDHEN, CDR2 SYDVKM. CDR3 DNA: TGTGCCAGCAGTCGGACAGCCCTAGCAACTAATGAAAAACTGTTTTTT. Translated: CASSRTALATNEKLFF.

The rearrangement links TRBV15 to TRBJ2-5; D gene ambiguous. Germline V gives CDR1 LNHNV, CDR2 YYDKDF (reference sequence). Trimming took 0 bases from V and 4 from J, leaving 12 bases between them. The CDR3 length is 15 residues. The CDR3 bases are TGTGCCACCAGCAGAGATCTTTCCCGTTCAGAGACCCAGTACTTC. Translated, it gives CATSRDLSRSETQYF.

In this sample, this clone turned up once. The chain recombines TRBV5-6 with TRBJ2-7; 11 bases match TRBD2. The CDR3 totals 16 residues. Germline CDR1 SGHDT, CDR2 YYEEEE. V was pared by 2 bases and J by 4 bases, with 8 bases of the junction left unmatched. CDR3 in amino acids: CASSFPLAGEGYEQYF. CDR3 DNA: TGTGCCAGCAGCTTTCCACTAGCGGGAGAAGGGTACGAGCAGTACTTC.

The J gene is TRBJ2-2, the V gene TRBV4-3; a possible D gene is TRBD2 (5 bases). The V end was cut by 4 bases, the J end by 2 bases, with 14 bases between. Per the germline V gene, CDR1 is LGHNA and CDR2 is YSLEER. The CDR3 is 16 amino acids. The CDR3 loop reads CASSRALALNTGELFF. The CDR3 nucleotides read TGCGCCAGCAGCCGGGCCTTAGCGTTAAACACCGGGGAGCTGTTTTTT.

V is TRBV20-1 and J is TRBJ2-5, with a tentative D call TRBD1 (5 bases). There are 13 residues in the CDR3. Per germline, CDR1 DFQATT and CDR2 SNEGSKA (reference sequence). The V gene lost 3 bases and the J gene lost 3 bases, with 11 bases spanning the gap. The chain's CDR3 is CSASGAGKETQYF. CDR3 sequence (DNA): TGCAGTGCTAGTGGGGCAGGGAAAGAGACCCAGTACTTC.

The V gene is TRBV9, the J gene TRBJ2-1, with D perhaps TRBD2 (5 bases). This CDR3 is built from 15 residues. In germline, CDR1 is SGDLS, CDR2 YYNGEE. V lost 4 bases, J lost 2 bases, and 13 bases lay in between. The DNA of the CDR3 is TGTGCCAGCAGCTTGGCGGGTAATGCCTACAATGAGCAGTTCTTC. Amino acid sequence: CASSLAGNAYNEQFF. Together with reference TRBV9 and TRBJ2-1, the CDR3 gives the full variable domain: DSGVTQTPKHLITATGQRVTLRCSPRSGDLSVYWYQQSLDQGLQFLIQYYNGEERAKGNILERFSAQQFPDLHSELNLSSLELGDSALYFCASSLAGNAYNEQFFGPGTRLTVL.

The chain recombines TRBV2 with TRBJ1-4; no clear D. The CDR3 runs to 12 residues. Germline CDR1 is SNHLY and CDR2 is FYNNEI. V was shortened by 4 bases and J by 7 bases, with 7 bases between the two germline ends. The CDR3 DNA follows: TGTGCCAGCAGTGTTGCGGCTGAAAAACTGTTTTTT. It codes for CASSVAAEKLFF.

The chain links TRBV30 to TRBJ1-2; 10 nucleotides agree with TRBD1. The CDR3 is 13 amino acids. Per the germline V gene, CDR1 is GTSNPN and CDR2 is SVGIG (reference sequence). V lost 2 bases, J lost 5 bases, and 2 bases stayed unmatched. The CDR3 DNA is TGTGCCTGGAGTCCGGGACAGGGGTATGGCTACACCTTC. It is translated as CAWSPGQGYGYTF.

The V gene is TRBV28, the J gene TRBJ1-1; D gene uncertain. Germline lookup yields CDR1 MDHEN and CDR2 SYDVKM. CDR3 size: 18 residues. Trimming removed 2 bases at V and 0 bases at J, with 19 bases between. The CDR3 protein is CASSLGGLRFGMNTEAFF. CDR3 coding DNA: TGTGCCAGCAGTTTAGGAGGGCTTCGATTTGGAATGAACACTGAAGCTTTCTTT. The full variable domain, its missing parts supplied by reference TRBV28 and TRBJ1-1, is DVKVTQSSRYLVKRTGEKVFLECVQDMDHENMFWYRQDPGLGLRLIYFSYDVKMKEKGDIPEGYSVSREKKERFSLILESASTNQTSMYLCASSLGGLRFGMNTEAFFGQGTRLTVV.

The chain recombines TRBV14 with TRBJ2-7; D gene uncertain. The CDR3 covers 12 residues. Per germline, CDR1 SGHDN and CDR2 FVKESK. V was shortened by 1 base and J by 3 bases, with 4 bases between the two germline ends. The CDR3 reads CASSQVYYEQYF. In DNA, the CDR3 is TGTGCCAGCAGCCAAGTTTACTACGAGCAGTACTTC.

V and J are TRBV6-5 and TRBJ2-7, with D hard to call. V lost 5 bases and J lost 2, with 13 bases in between. Germline assignment: CDR1 MNHEY and CDR2 SVGAGI. This CDR3 region has 14 residues. CDR3 residues: CASSLTLAAYEQYF. Written as DNA, the CDR3 is TGTGCCAGCAGTCTTACCTTGGCTGCCTACGAGCAGTACTTC.

The chain uses TRBV19 and TRBJ1-1; 9 positions match TRBD1. After removal of 3 bases from V and 3 bases from J, the junction contained 5 bases not matched to a gene. The CDR3 is 15 amino acids. Germline V gene data show CDR1 as LNHDA and CDR2 as SQIVND (reference sequence). The CDR3 DNA is TGTGCCAGTAGTATGCACAGGGGGCATCACACTGAAGCTTTCTTT. Protein product: CASSMHRGHHTEAFF. Full variable domain (outside the CDR3, taken from reference TRBV19 and TRBJ1-1): DGGITQSPKYLFRKEGQNVTLSCEQNLNHDAMYWYRQDPGQGLRLIYYSQIVNDFQKGDIAEGYSVSREKKESFPLTVTSAQKNPTAFYLCASSMHRGHHTEAFFGQGTRLTVV.

Only one count was recorded for this clone. The genes are TRBV18 and TRBJ1-2; D ambiguous. This CDR3 has 11 amino acids. Germline V gene sequence: CDR1 KGHSH, CDR2 LQKENI. Trimming took 3 bases from V and 6 from J, leaving 5 bases between them. CDR3: CASSPNDGYTF. As DNA, the CDR3 is TGTGCCAGCTCACCCAATGATGGCTACACCTTC.

CDR3 protein: CASSLRPAGAGANVLTF. For the CDR3, the DNA is TGTGCCAGCAGCCTGAGACCCGCCGGGGCTGGGGCCAACGTCCTGACTTTC. The chain links TRBV3-1 (or the pseudogene TRBV3-2) to TRBJ2-6, with D tentatively TRBD2 (5 bases). From germline, CDR1 is LGHDT and CDR2 YNNKEL (reference sequence). With 4 bases removed from V and 2 bases from J, the gap between germline ends came to 15 bases. The CDR3 length is 17 residues.

CDR3 nucleotides: TGTGCCATCAGTGGGGGGGATACTAACTATGGCTACACCTTC. It translates to CAISGGDTNYGYTF. The V and J genes are TRBV10-3 and TRBJ1-2, with a possible D match to TRBD1 (5 bases). In germline, CDR1 is ENHRY, CDR2 SYGVKD. CDR3 length: 14 amino acids. V gave up 4 bases and J gave up 0 bases, with 9 bases separating them.

The chain has TRBV11-3 and TRBJ2-3; D gene uncertain. This CDR3 comprises 13 residues. Germline CDR1 and CDR2: SGHNT and YENEEA. The ends were cut back, 5 bases at V and 2 bases at J, with 8 bases in the middle. The CDR3 sequence: CASSRVFTDTQYF. The CDR3, as DNA: TGTGCCAGCAGCAGAGTCTTCACAGATACGCAGTATTTT. Looking up the rest from reference TRBV11-3 and TRBJ2-3 gives the full variable domain: EAGVVQSPRYKIIEKKQPVAFWCNPISGHNTLYWYLQNLGQGPELLIRYENEEAVDDSQLPKDRFSAERLKGVDSTLKIQPAELGDSAVYLCASSRVFTDTQYFGPGTRLTVL.